This T cell receptor beta chain came from a study of beta chain features in type 1 diabetes. cDNA synthesis used the whole RNA isolate, giving expressed TCRB sequences. TCRdb's table, derived via immunoSEQ multiplex PCR, lists solely in-frame clones and lacks some. Here the sample spans roughly 300,000 clones, roughly a tenth being singletons. Germline lookup yields CDR1 MNHEY and CDR2 SMNVEV (reference sequence). This CDR3 spans 14 amino acids. V lost 4 bases and J lost 6; bases outside the gene matches: 6. Study conclusions and caveats: Type 1 diabetes patients had TCRB CDR3s that were shorter (moderately but significantly so) in all four CD4+ subsets.

About this clone itself: No antigen is known for it.

This TCR derives from a young man with type 1 diabetes. The rearrangement joins TRBV27 to TRBJ1-2; 9 nucleotides align to TRBD1. The material sequenced was central memory CD4+ T cells from blood. CDR3 residues: CASSSTRTGDGYTF. DNA for the CDR3: TGTGCCAGCAGTTCGACTAGGACAGGGGATGGCTACACCTTC.